This TCR beta chain was retrieved from a study of blood T cell repertoires in COVID-19. Study at large: Samples of COVID-19 (acute and convalescent) were obtained from the United States, Italy and Spain. T cells, B-cell-depleted T cells, or PBMCs supplied cDNA or gDNA.

V lost 1 base to trimming and J lost 4 bases, with 13 bases between them. Germline V gene lookup returns CDR1 MNHNS and CDR2 SASEGT. This CDR3 contains 15 residues. Original handling: Estimated nucleated cell counts came from reference gene primer amplification. Profiled with immunoSEQ multiplex PCR; TCRdb holds only in-frame clones, not every one. V, J and clone size were drawn from that table, and D and trimming were deduced from the DNA. The sample consists of approximately 170,000 clones, about four fifths of them appearing once. The sequenced material came from peripheral blood. The chain couples TRBV6-1 to TRBJ1-2, with D possibly TRBD1 on 6 matching bases. The sequence was collected from a human donor with acute or convalescent COVID-19. The donor label of this sample is uncertain. CDR3 DNA: TGTGCCAGCAGTGAAGGTCGGGGGGCGAGCTATGGCTACACCTTC. Translation: CASSEGRGASYGYTF.